Given below is one TCR beta chain in context. Its antigen is not identified. These data are taken from a study of graft-versus-host responses after intestinal transplantation. The repertoire was sequenced with immunoSEQ multiplex PCR; TCRdb's copy has only in-frame clones and lacks some. The top ten hold 0.2% to 0.25% of the sample, which has 45,000 to 60,000 clones, about 95% seen once. Germline CDR1 is MGHRA and CDR2 is YSYEKL. The CDR3 covers 14 residues. Trimming pared 2 bases from V and 2 bases from J, leaving 10 bases between. This receptor was obtained from a human donor who was the organ donor for an intestinal transplant. The chain is built from TRBV4-1 and TRBJ2-7; no reliable D call. The sample was unstimulated CD8+ T cells sorted from spleen or lymph node cells, taken before transplant. This CDR3 is CASSQNSVTYEQYF. CDR3 bases: TGCGCCAGCAGCCAAAATTCCGTAACCTACGAGCAGTACTTC.